This is a list of T cell receptor beta chains from one sample in a study of T cell responses to AZD1222 COVID-19 vaccine. Profiled with immunoSEQ multiplex PCR; TCRdb holds only in-frame clones, not every one. The repertoire holds some 94,000 clones, with just over 90% as singletons. The source material was peripheral blood, sampled on day 0 of AZD1222 vaccination. The receptors stem from an adult in good health. Both conserved end residues are trimmed from each CDR3.

CDR3: ASSSSGPSNEQF; J: TRBJ2-1; V: TRBV7-2
CDR3: ASSIVPGGMGEQF; J: TRBJ2-1; V: TRBV19
CDR3: ASSLTRLAAYEQY; J: TRBJ2-7; V: TRBV5-5
CDR3: SAYRGIEQF; J: TRBJ2-1; V: TRBV20-1
CDR3: AISEPGNNEQF; J: TRBJ2-1; V: TRBV10-3
CDR3: ASSGTRTPYEQY; J: TRBJ2-7; V: TRBV28
CDR3: SVSDRSSQETQY; J: TRBJ2-5; V: TRBV29-1
CDR3: ASSLHESTEAF; J: TRBJ1-1; V: TRBV6-5
CDR3: ASSLPGRGLIGYT; J: TRBJ1-2; V: TRBV7-9
CDR3: ASSWDSKGEQY; J: TRBJ2-7; V: TRBV12-3/TRBV12-4
CDR3: ASSLTSGSSYNEQF; J: TRBJ2-1; V: TRBV5-1
CDR3: ASSKLGVYEQY; J: TRBJ2-7; V: TRBV7-2
CDR3: ASSTERADYGYT; J: TRBJ1-2; V: TRBV5-1
CDR3: ASSFLGQGAHEQY; J: TRBJ2-7; V: TRBV5-1
CDR3: ASSPGTDRRKLF; J: TRBJ1-4; V: TRBV5-4
CDR3: SAGQGGLDNTEAF; J: TRBJ1-1; V: TRBV29-1
CDR3: ASSLAGRDSGNTIY; J: TRBJ1-3; V: TRBV5-1
CDR3: SVEDTGELF; J: TRBJ2-2; V: TRBV29-1
CDR3: ASSLGRGSYEQY; J: TRBJ2-7; V: TRBV11-3
CDR3: ASSQGVSSPLH; J: TRBJ1-6; V: TRBV2